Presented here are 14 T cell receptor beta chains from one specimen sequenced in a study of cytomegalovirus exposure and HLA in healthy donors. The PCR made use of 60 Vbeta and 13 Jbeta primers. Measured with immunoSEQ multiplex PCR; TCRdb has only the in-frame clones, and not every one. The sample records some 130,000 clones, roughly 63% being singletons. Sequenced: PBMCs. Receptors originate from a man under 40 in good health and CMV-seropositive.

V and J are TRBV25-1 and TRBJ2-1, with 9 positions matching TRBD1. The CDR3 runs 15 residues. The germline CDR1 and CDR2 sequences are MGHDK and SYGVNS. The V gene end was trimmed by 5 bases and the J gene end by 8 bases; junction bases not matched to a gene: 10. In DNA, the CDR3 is TGTGCCAGCAGTACTCAACAGGGGGCCTTCCATGAGCAGTTCTTC. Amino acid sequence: CASSTQQGAFHEQFF. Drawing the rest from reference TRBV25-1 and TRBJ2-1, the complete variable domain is EADIYQTPRYLVIGTGKKITLECSQTMGHDKMYWYQQDPGMELHLIHYSYGVNSTEKGDLSSESTVSRIRTEHFPLTLESARPSHTSQYLCASSTQQGAFHEQFFGPGTRLTVL.

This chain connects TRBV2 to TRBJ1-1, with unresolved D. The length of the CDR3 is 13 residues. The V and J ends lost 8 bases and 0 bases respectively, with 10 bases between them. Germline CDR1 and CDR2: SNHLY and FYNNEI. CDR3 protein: CASFRQLNTEAFF. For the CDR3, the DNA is TGTGCCAGCTTTCGACAATTGAACACTGAAGCTTTCTTT.

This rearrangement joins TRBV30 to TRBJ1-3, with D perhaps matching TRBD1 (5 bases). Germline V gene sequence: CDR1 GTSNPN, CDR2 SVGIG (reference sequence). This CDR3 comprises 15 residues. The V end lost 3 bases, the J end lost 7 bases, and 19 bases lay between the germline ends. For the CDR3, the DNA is TGTGCCTGGAGGGAGGGACGGGGCACTCGGAACACCATATATTTT. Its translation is CAWREGRGTRNTIYF.

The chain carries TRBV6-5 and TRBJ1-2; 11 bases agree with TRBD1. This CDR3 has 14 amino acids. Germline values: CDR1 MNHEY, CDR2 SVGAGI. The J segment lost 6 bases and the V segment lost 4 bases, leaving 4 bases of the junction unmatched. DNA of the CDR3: TGTGCCAGCAGTTCCTGGACAGGGGGCAATGGCTACACCTTC. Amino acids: CASSSWTGGNGYTF.

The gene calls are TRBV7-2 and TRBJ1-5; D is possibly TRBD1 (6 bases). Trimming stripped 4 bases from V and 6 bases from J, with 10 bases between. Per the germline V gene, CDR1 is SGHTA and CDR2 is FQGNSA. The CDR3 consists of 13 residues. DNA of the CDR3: TGTGCCAGCAGCTGGACAGACAGTCAGCCCCAGCATTTT. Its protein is CASSWTDSQPQHF.

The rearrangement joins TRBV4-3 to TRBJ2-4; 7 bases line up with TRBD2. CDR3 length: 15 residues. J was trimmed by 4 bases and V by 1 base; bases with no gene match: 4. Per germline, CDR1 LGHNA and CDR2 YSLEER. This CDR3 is CASSQVWGGKNIQYF. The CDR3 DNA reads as TGCGCCAGCAGCCAAGTATGGGGGGGGAAAAACATTCAGTACTTC.

The CDR3 here is CASSQDVGSILSGANVLTF. The CDR3 bases are TGTGCCAGCAGCCAAGATGTTGGCAGTATCCTCTCTGGGGCCAACGTCCTGACTTTC. V gene TRBV14 combines with J gene TRBJ2-6; D unclear. Trimming took 0 bases from V and 0 from J, leaving 15 bases between them. The CDR3 has 19 amino acids. Germline CDR1 is SGHDN and CDR2 is FVKESK.

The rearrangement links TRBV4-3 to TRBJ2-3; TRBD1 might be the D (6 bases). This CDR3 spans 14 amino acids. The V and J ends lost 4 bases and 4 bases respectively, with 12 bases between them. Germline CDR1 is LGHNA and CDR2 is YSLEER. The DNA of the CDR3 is TGCGCCAGCAGCCTGATGACAGGCGCAGATACGCAGTATTTT. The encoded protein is CASSLMTGADTQYF.

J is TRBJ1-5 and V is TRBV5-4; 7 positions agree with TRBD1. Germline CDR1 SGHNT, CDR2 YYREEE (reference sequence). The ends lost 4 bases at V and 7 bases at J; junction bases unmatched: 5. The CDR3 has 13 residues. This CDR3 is CASSLGQYQPQHF. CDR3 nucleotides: TGTGCCAGCAGCCTGGGACAGTACCAGCCCCAGCATTTT.

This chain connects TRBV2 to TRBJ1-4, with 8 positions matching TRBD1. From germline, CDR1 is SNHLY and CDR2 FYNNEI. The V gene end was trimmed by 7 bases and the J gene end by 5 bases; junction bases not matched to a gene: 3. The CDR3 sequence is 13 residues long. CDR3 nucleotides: TGTGCCAGCAAGGGACAGGAAAATGAAAAACTGTTTTTT. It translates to CASKGQENEKLFF.

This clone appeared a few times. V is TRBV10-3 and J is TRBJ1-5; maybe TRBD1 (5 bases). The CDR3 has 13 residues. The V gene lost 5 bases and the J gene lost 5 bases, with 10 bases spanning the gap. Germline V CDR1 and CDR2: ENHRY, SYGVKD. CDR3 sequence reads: CAISRRGDQPQHF. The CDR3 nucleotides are TGTGCCATCAGTCGACGGGGGGATCAGCCCCAGCATTTT.

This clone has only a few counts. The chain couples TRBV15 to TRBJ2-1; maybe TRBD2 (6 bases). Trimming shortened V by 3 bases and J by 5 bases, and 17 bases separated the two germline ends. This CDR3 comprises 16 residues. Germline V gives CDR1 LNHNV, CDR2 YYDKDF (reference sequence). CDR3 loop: CATSRGLGGGHNEQFF. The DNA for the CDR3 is TGTGCCACCAGCAGGGGCCTTGGGGGAGGTCACAATGAGCAGTTCTTC.

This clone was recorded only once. Written as DNA, the CDR3 is TGCGCCAGCAGTCAGGGTCCGAACACCGGGGAGCTGTTTTTT. It is translated as CASSQGPNTGELFF. This chain joins TRBV5-1 and TRBJ2-2, with D perhaps matching TRBD1 (5 bases). The ends were cut back, 5 bases at V and 0 bases at J, with 8 bases in the middle. The CDR3 is 14 residues long. Germline V CDR1 and CDR2: SGHRS, YFSETQ.

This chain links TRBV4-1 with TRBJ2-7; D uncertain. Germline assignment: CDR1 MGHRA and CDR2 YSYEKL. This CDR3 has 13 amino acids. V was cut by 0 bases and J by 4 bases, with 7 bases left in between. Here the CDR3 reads CASSQDGYYEQYF. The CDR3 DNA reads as TGCGCCAGCAGCCAAGACGGGTATTACGAGCAGTACTTC.